A selection of T cell receptor beta chains follows, all from one sample in a study of shared clonotypes between healthy human individuals. Repertoires were generated with immunoSEQ multiplex PCR, while TCRdb's copy carries only in-frame clones and drops some. The table lists about 1.4 million clones, roughly 96% of them singletons, with roughly 1.1% in the top ten. The specimen was naive CD4+ T cells sorted from blood. These receptors all come from a man aged 25-45 years in good health. The CDR3 runs from the conserved cysteine through the conserved F or W. D genes are given only for firm matches. Where a row states a size, it is once, few, many or the class of an expanded clone; other rows omit it.

J	D	V	size	CDR3	DNA
TRBJ1-5	-	TRBV2	-	CASSEVTQNPLQHF	TGTGCCAGCAGTGAAGTGACACAAAACCCGTTACAGCATTTT
TRBJ2-7	-	TRBV28	-	CASRKEVISYEQYF	TGTGCCAGCAGAAAGGAGGTAATCTCCTACGAGCAGTACTTC
TRBJ1-4	-	TRBV27	-	CASSLSGRRLVTNEKLFF	TGTGCCAGCAGTTTATCGGGACGGAGACTCGTAACTAATGAAAAACTGTTTTTT
TRBJ2-7	-	TRBV12-5	-	CASGSWDFSRYEQYF	TGTGCTAGTGGTTCATGGGACTTTTCCCGCTACGAGCAGTACTTC
TRBJ2-3	-	TRBV29-1	-	CSVRGETDTQYF	TGCAGCGTTCGTGGGGAGACAGATACGCAGTATTTT
TRBJ2-3	-	TRBV14	once	CASSQVSSRELADTQYF	TGTGCCAGCAGCCAAGTTTCTTCCAGGGAGTTGGCAGATACGCAGTATTTT
TRBJ2-1	TRBD2	TRBV5-1	-	CASSPRTPGLAPNEQFF	TGCGCCAGCAGCCCCCGGACCCCGGGACTAGCGCCCAATGAGCAGTTCTTC
TRBJ1-1	TRBD1	TRBV5-1	-	CASTRTGRGTNTEAFF	TGCGCCAGCACAAGGACAGGGCGGGGGACGAACACTGAAGCTTTCTTT
TRBJ2-1	TRBD1	TRBV6-1	-	CASSKQGFSYNEQFF	TGTGCCAGCAGTAAACAGGGGTTTTCCTACAATGAGCAGTTCTTC
TRBJ2-1	-	TRBV29-1	-	CSVGQTLTLNEQFF	TGCAGCGTTGGTCAAACCCTTACCCTGAATGAGCAGTTCTTC
TRBJ2-7	-	TRBV5-6	-	CASGGGAVTLYF	TGTGCCAGCGGAGGGGGCGCCGTTACCCTTTACTTC
TRBJ2-1	-	TRBV5-6	-	CASSQQGSPYNEQFF	TGTGCCAGCAGCCAACAGGGATCCCCCTACAATGAGCAGTTCTTC
TRBJ1-1	TRBD1	TRBV19	once	CATMIRGLTEAFF	TGTGCCACCATGATCAGGGGGCTCACTGAAGCTTTCTTT
TRBJ2-3	-	TRBV5-1	once	CASSLPGATDTQYF	TGCGCCAGCAGCTTGCCGGGCGCTACAGATACGCAGTATTTT
TRBJ2-1	-	TRBV5-1	-	CASSSLTHDEQFF	TGCGCCAGCAGCTCACTGACACACGATGAGCAGTTCTTC
TRBJ2-3	-	TRBV25-1	-	CASSEWRDTHTDTQYF	TGTGCCAGCAGTGAATGGAGGGACACCCACACAGATACGCAGTATTTT
TRBJ2-7	-	TRBV5-4	-	CASSPVLLGYF	TGTGCCAGCAGCCCCGTCCTATTGGGATACTTC
TRBJ2-7	TRBD2	TRBV7-9	-	CASISGGSSYEQYF	TGTGCCAGCATTAGCGGGGGGAGCTCCTACGAGCAGTACTTC
TRBJ1-5	-	TRBV30	-	CAWSLRGEQPQHF	TGTGCCTGGAGTTTGAGGGGCGAACAGCCCCAGCATTTT
TRBJ2-6	-	TRBV5-3	-	CARSFWDTGNSGANVLTF	TGTGCCAGAAGCTTTTGGGATACAGGCAACTCTGGGGCCAACGTCCTGACTTTC
TRBJ2-1	-	TRBV5-1	-	CASSPRSVTYNEQFF	TGCGCCAGCAGCCCGAGGTCGGTAACCTACAATGAGCAGTTCTTC
TRBJ2-1	-	TRBV2	-	CASSEGLGYNEQFF	TGTGCCAGCAGTGAAGGGCTTGGCTACAATGAGCAGTTCTTC
TRBJ2-1	-	TRBV20-1	-	CSGLGRNEQFF	TGCTCGGGACTTGGAAGGAATGAGCAGTTCTTC
TRBJ1-1	-	TRBV28	-	CASRTNTEAFF	TGTGCATCACGGACGAACACTGAAGCTTTCTTT
TRBJ1-5	-	TRBV7-6	-	CASSLVGLNQPQHF	TGTGCCAGCAGCTTAGTAGGGCTTAATCAGCCCCAGCATTTT
TRBJ1-5	-	TRBV2	-	CASSARGNQPQHF	TGTGCCAGCAGTGCCAGGGGAAATCAGCCCCAGCATTTT
TRBJ1-1	TRBD1	TRBV11-3	-	CASGGDRDTEAFF	TGTGCCAGCGGGGGAGACAGGGACACTGAAGCTTTCTTT
TRBJ2-7	TRBD1	TRBV7-3	-	CASNHRDSLSYEQYF	TGTGCCAGCAACCACCGGGACAGCCTCTCCTACGAGCAGTACTTC
TRBJ1-1	TRBD1	TRBV9	-	CASSVEAGGSTEAFF	TGTGCCAGCAGCGTAGAGGCAGGGGGGTCGACTGAAGCTTTCTTT
TRBJ2-4	-	TRBV5-1	-	CASRFEGRGSLEYF	TGCGCCAGCAGATTTGAGGGGCGGGGATCCTTGGAGTACTTC
TRBJ2-3	-	TRBV7-2	once	CASSSMDTQYF	TGTGCCAGCAGCTCTATGGATACGCAGTATTTT